The sequence of this T cell receptor beta chain was determined in a study of T cell changes during pregnancy in multiple sclerosis. V was pared by 4 bases and J by 2 bases, with 15 bases between. This CDR3 contains 15 residues. CDR1 is SGHAT and CDR2 is FQNNGV in the germline V gene. Profiling relied on immunoSEQ multiplex PCR, and the TCRdb table lists in-frame clones only, not all of them. The table lists about 70,000 clones, under 95% of them singletons. The specimen comprised peripheral blood, sampled after pregnancy. The TCR comes from a female donor with multiple sclerosis, enrolled in a pregnancy study. The chain has TRBV11-2 and TRBJ2-7; maybe TRBD1 (5 bases). The CDR3, as DNA: TGTGCCAGCAGCTCCGACAGATCTCCCACCTACGAGCAGTACTTC. Protein product: CASSSDRSPTYEQYF.